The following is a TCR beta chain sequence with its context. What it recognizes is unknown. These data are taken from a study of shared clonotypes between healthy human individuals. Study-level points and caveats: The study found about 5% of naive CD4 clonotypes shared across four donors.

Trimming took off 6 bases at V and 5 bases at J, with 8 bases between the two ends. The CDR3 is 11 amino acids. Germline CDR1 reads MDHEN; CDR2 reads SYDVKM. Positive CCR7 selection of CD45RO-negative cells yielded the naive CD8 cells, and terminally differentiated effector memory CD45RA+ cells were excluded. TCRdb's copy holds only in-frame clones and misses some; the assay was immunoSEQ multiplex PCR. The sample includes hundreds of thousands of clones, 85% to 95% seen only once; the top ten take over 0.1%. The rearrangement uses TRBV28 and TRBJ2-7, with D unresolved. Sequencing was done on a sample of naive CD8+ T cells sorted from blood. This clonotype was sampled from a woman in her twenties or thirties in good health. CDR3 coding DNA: TGTGCCAGCAGCGCCACGGACGAGCAGTACTTC. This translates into CASSATDEQYF.